This TCR beta chain came from a study of T cells after yellow fever vaccination. Points from the study as a whole: Subsequent to the booster, the majority of primary-vaccination clones reappeared (around 95% CD4, around 85% CD8). CD4 and CD8 compartments shared a small share of clonotypes.

To note about this clonotype: Antigen specificity is unknown.

One entry per CDR3 protein results from TCRdb running MiXCR on the 5' RACE reads. The table records around 250,000 distinct CDR3 sequences, around 4.9% of them present only once. Germline V gene sequence: CDR1 LGHDT, CDR2 YNNKEL (reference sequence). The CDR3 runs to 15 residues. Trimming removed 4 bases from V and 6 bases from J; junction bases left unmatched: 9. The material was CD4+ T cells sorted from PBMCs, obtained on the day of the yellow fever booster vaccination. The chain combines TRBV3-1 with TRBJ2-1; 7 bases align to TRBD2. The receptor was derived from a man younger than 35 who received the YFV17D yellow fever vaccine. CDR3 sequence reads: CASSRLVGLGNEQFF. Here the CDR3 DNA reads TGTGCCAGCAGCCGGTTAGTAGGACTAGGCAATGAGCAGTTCTTC.